This entry lists 5 T cell receptor beta chains sequenced from one sample in a study of T cell responses to AZD1222 COVID-19 vaccine. TCRdb's copy holds only in-frame clones and misses some; the assay was immunoSEQ multiplex PCR. The sample has fewer than 200,000 clones; approximately 90% are singletons. This material consisted of peripheral blood, taken 28 days after the second AZD1222 dose. All receptors derive from an adult who received the AZD1222 COVID-19 vaccine.

The chain carries TRBV24-1 and TRBJ1-1, with D uncertain. V was cut by 9 bases and J by 5 bases, with 9 bases left in between. Per germline, CDR1 KGHDR and CDR2 SFDVKD. The CDR3 is made up of 11 amino acids. CDR3 sequence: CATRGITEAFF. The CDR3 nucleotides read TGTGCCACCCGGGGAATAACTGAAGCTTTCTTT.

CDR3 DNA sequence: TGTGCCAGCAGCTTGAGGAGGGGCAACACCGGGGAGCTGTTTTTT. Protein sequence: CASSLRRGNTGELFF. This chain links TRBV7-2 with TRBJ2-2; a weak D match, TRBD2 (6 bases). CDR3 length: 15 amino acids. Germline loops: CDR1 SGHTA, CDR2 FQGNSA. V lost 3 bases and J 2 bases, leaving 10 bases between the germline ends.

The J gene is TRBJ1-6, the V gene TRBV28, with a weak D call TRBD1 (5 bases). V was clipped by 0 bases and J by 8 bases, with 14 bases between them. This CDR3 has 16 amino acids. CDR1 is MDHEN, CDR2 SYDVKM, per germline. This CDR3 reads CASSLWGRGGDSPLHF. The CDR3 nucleotides are TGTGCCAGCAGTTTATGGGGCCGGGGCGGGGATTCACCCCTCCACTTT.

This chain connects TRBV6-6 to TRBJ2-2; D might be TRBD1 (6 bases). The CDR3 covers 15 residues. The germline V and J ends were trimmed by 7 bases and 6 bases, with 18 bases remaining between them. CDR1 and CDR2 (germline): MNHNY, SVGAGI (reference sequence). The CDR3 DNA reads as TGTGCCAGCACACAAGCCGAAAGGGGGTCCGGGGAGCTGTTTTTT. It specifies CASTQAERGSGELFF.

The chain recombines TRBV6-5 with TRBJ1-2, with a weak D call TRBD1 (6 bases). V gave up 8 bases and J gave up 1 base, with 17 bases separating them. CDR3 length equals 15 residues. The germline CDR1 and CDR2 sequences are MNHEY and SVGAGI. The CDR3 DNA reads TGTGCCAGCTACTATAGGCGGGGGCTTAACTATGGCTACACCTTC. Its protein is CASYYRRGLNYGYTF.